The 31 T cell receptor beta chains given below trace back to one sample, sequenced in a study of CD8+ T cells in alopecia areata (dated by TCRdb to the late 2010s). Libraries were built with the immunoSEQ multiplex PCR assay. For TCR sequencing, RNA was extracted from every sample and reverse transcribed into cDNA to serve as template. This immuneACCESS table, as held by TCRdb, lists in-frame sequences with V and J called but not all clones. Of the missing ones, under half trace to an unresolved V gene in checked studies; the others have no known cause. The sample includes about 82,000 clones, with just over 50% observed a single time. The ten largest make up roughly 6% of the sample. Sequencing was performed on NKG2D-high CD8+ T cells sorted from blood. The sample's cell subset or site label is to be understood as: sorted CD8+ NKG2D-high blood T cells. These receptors were obtained from a human donor with alopecia areata.

The chain couples TRBV30 to TRBJ1-1; D call uncertain. The CDR3 is 12 amino acids. The germline gives CDR1 GTSNPN, CDR2 SVGIG (reference sequence). V was pared by 5 bases and J by 0 bases, with 7 bases between. Written as DNA, the CDR3 is TGTGCCTGGGGGTCCATGAACACTGAAGCTTTCTTT. Protein sequence: CAWGSMNTEAFF.

The chain links TRBV7-6 to TRBJ2-3; TRBD2 matches at 10 bases. The CDR3 covers 16 residues. Trimming cost V 3 bases and J 2 bases; bases outside gene matches: 5. Germline V gene sequence: CDR1 SGHVS, CDR2 FNYEAQ. CDR3 sequence: CASSFGGLAVTDTQYF. CDR3 nucleotide sequence: TGTGCCAGCAGCTTTGGCGGACTAGCGGTCACAGATACGCAGTATTTT.

The V call is TRBV18, the J call TRBJ2-1; tentative D call: TRBD2 (6 bases). Trimming pared 0 bases from V and 5 bases from J, leaving 14 bases between. The germline V gene encodes CDR1 KGHSH and CDR2 LQKENI. This CDR3 has 16 amino acids. This chain's CDR3 is CASSPPRGGEDNEQFF. In nucleotides, the CDR3 is TGTGCCAGCTCACCACCGAGAGGAGGGGAGGACAATGAGCAGTTCTTC.

This chain uses TRBV7-2 with TRBJ2-5; unclear D gene. CDR3 length: 17 residues. Trimming took off 5 bases at V and 5 bases at J, with 24 bases between the two ends. Germline assignment: CDR1 SGHTA and CDR2 FQGNSA. In DNA, the CDR3 is TGTGCCAGCAGCATCAGACCCTGGTCGGATTTTCGGGAGACCCAGTACTTC. Protein: CASSIRPWSDFRETQYF.

The V call is TRBV28, the J call TRBJ2-3; no firm D call. CDR3 length: 16 amino acids. V was shortened by 2 bases and J by 6 bases, with 18 bases between the two germline ends. The germline CDR1 and CDR2 sequences are MDHEN and SYDVKM. CDR3 region: CASSLKVLPRLDTQYF. For the CDR3, the DNA is TGTGCCAGCAGTTTAAAGGTCCTCCCGAGATTGGATACGCAGTATTTT.

This clone was recorded only once. The gene calls are TRBV6-5 and TRBJ1-1; D is ambiguous. V was clipped by 0 bases and J by 0 bases, with 11 bases between them. The CDR3 covers 16 residues. In germline, CDR1 is MNHEY, CDR2 SVGAGI. The CDR3 sequence: CASSYSLLLMNTEAFF. CDR3 in DNA: TGTGCCAGCAGTTACTCGCTGCTGCTGATGAACACTGAAGCTTTCTTT.

This clone appeared a few times. The chain recombines TRBV29-1 with TRBJ2-4; no definite D call. The CDR3 spans 13 residues. Germline values: CDR1 SQVTM, CDR2 ANQGSEA. V lost 4 bases to trimming and J lost 5 bases, with 12 bases between them. Written as DNA, the CDR3 is TGCAGCGTTGTTGTCAGTAACGAAAACATTCAGTACTTC. The encoded protein is CSVVVSNENIQYF.

The genes are TRBV29-1 and TRBJ1-2; D is undetermined. Germline loops: CDR1 SQVTM, CDR2 ANQGSEA. This CDR3 comprises 14 residues. Trimming pared 2 bases from V and 7 bases from J, leaving 17 bases between. The CDR3: CSVEYRGWEGGYTF. CDR3 DNA sequence: TGCAGCGTTGAATATCGCGGTTGGGAGGGTGGCTACACCTTC.

The chain recombines TRBV19 with TRBJ1-5; weak D call: TRBD1 (5 bases). Germline V gene lookup returns CDR1 LNHDA and CDR2 SQIVND (reference sequence). Trimming shortened V by 9 bases and J by 6 bases, and 12 bases separated the two germline ends. This CDR3 is built from 12 residues. The CDR3 DNA reads TGTGCCAGCAACTCAGGGATTCAGCCCCAGCATTTT. It yields the protein CASNSGIQPQHF. The entire variable domain, with the rest obtained from reference TRBV19 and TRBJ1-5, is as follows: DGGITQSPKYLFRKEGQNVTLSCEQNLNHDAMYWYRQDPGQGLRLIYYSQIVNDFQKGDIAEGYSVSREKKESFPLTVTSAQKNPTAFYLCASNSGIQPQHFGDGTRLSIL.

The rearrangement links TRBV11-2 to TRBJ2-7, with TRBD2 matching over 10 bases. Germline trimming cut 1 base from V and 1 base from J; bases unmatched to any gene: 4. Germline lookup yields CDR1 SGHAT and CDR2 FQNNGV. The CDR3 totals 16 residues. The DNA of the CDR3 is TGTGCCAGCAGCTTAGTTTATAGCGGGGGGTCCTACGAGCAGTACTTC. Its protein is CASSLVYSGGSYEQYF.

This clone was recorded many times. This chain joins TRBV11-2 and TRBJ2-1; TRBD1 matches 7 bases. The germline CDR1 and CDR2 sequences are SGHAT and FQNNGV. The CDR3 spans 17 residues. The V and J ends lost 4 bases and 0 bases, in that order; junction bases with no gene match: 9. This CDR3 is CASSSPQGRSSYNEQFF. The CDR3 DNA reads TGTGCCAGCAGCTCGCCACAGGGGCGAAGCTCCTACAATGAGCAGTTCTTC.

The rearrangement joins TRBV9 to TRBJ2-5; possible D gene TRBD2, 6 bases. Germline assignment: CDR1 SGDLS and CDR2 YYNGEE. Trimming left V 7 bases short and J 2 bases short, with 9 bases between. The CDR3 covers 12 residues. The CDR3 reads CASGGGQETQYF. DNA of the CDR3: TGTGCCAGCGGAGGAGGGCAAGAGACCCAGTACTTC.

The chain has TRBV29-1 and TRBJ2-2; tentatively, D is TRBD1 (5 bases). V lost 7 bases to trimming and J lost 7 bases, with 13 bases between them. The CDR3 loop spans 12 amino acids. Germline V CDR1 and CDR2: SQVTM, ANQGSEA. Written as DNA, the CDR3 is TGCAGCGCAACAGGTGGTAGCGGGGAGCTGTTTTTT. It codes for CSATGGSGELFF.

The chain uses TRBV5-4 and TRBJ2-1, with 7 bases identical to TRBD1. Germline V gene data show CDR1 as SGHNT and CDR2 as YYREEE (reference sequence). Trimming at V came to 2 bases and at J to 9 bases, leaving 8 bases not matched to a gene. This CDR3 spans 14 amino acids. DNA of the CDR3: TGTGCCAGCAGCTTTGGACAGGCAGCGGCTGAGCAGTTCTTC. Its protein product is CASSFGQAAAEQFF.

The gene calls are TRBV5-6 and TRBJ2-6; D not resolved. V was shortened by 4 bases and J by 0 bases, with 8 bases between the two germline ends. The CDR3 is made up of 15 amino acids. From germline, CDR1 is SGHDT and CDR2 YYEEEE. The DNA of the CDR3 is TGTGCCAGCAGCCCAAGTCCCTCTGGGGCCAACGTCCTGACTTTC. This translates into CASSPSPSGANVLTF.

The V call is TRBV5-1, the J call TRBJ2-7; D gene ambiguous. Trimming left V 4 bases short and J 3 bases short, with 11 bases between. The CDR3 has 13 residues. CDR1 and CDR2 (germline): SGHRS, YFSETQ. CDR3 sequence: CASSITDGYEQYF. The CDR3, as DNA: TGCGCCAGCAGCATCACGGACGGCTACGAGCAGTACTTC.

The chain links TRBV9 to TRBJ2-3; 7 bases are a match to TRBD2. The CDR3 contains 15 residues. The germline gives CDR1 SGDLS, CDR2 YYNGEE. V was pared by 0 bases and J by 2 bases, with 3 bases of the junction left unmatched. The CDR3 is CASSVEGTTTDTQYF. CDR3 DNA: TGTGCCAGCAGCGTAGAAGGGACTACCACAGATACGCAGTATTTT.

V and J are TRBV7-8 and TRBJ2-2; D is tentatively TRBD1 or TRBD2 (6 bases each). Per the germline V gene, CDR1 is SGHVS and CDR2 is FQNEAQ. The CDR3 sequence is 17 residues long. V gave up 3 bases and J gave up 0 bases, with 14 bases separating them. CDR3 sequence (DNA): TGTGCCAGCAGCTTGTGGAGGGGGAACTCGAACACCGGGGAGCTGTTTTTT. This codes for CASSLWRGNSNTGELFF.

This clone has just one count. The chain uses TRBV5-4 and TRBJ2-7, with D hard to call. Trimming took 4 bases from V and 0 from J, leaving 2 bases between them. The CDR3 has 11 residues. CDR1 and CDR2 (germline): SGHNT, YYREEE (reference sequence). The CDR3 region is CASSDSYEQYF. DNA for the CDR3: TGTGCCAGCAGCGACTCCTACGAGCAGTACTTC.

This chain links TRBV28 with TRBJ2-1, with no clear D. The V and J ends lost 7 bases and 4 bases respectively, with 8 bases between them. CDR1 MDHEN and CDR2 SYDVKM come from the germline V gene. The length of the CDR3 is 12 residues. CDR3 loop: CASTWGYNEQFF. Written as DNA, the CDR3 is TGTGCCAGCACTTGGGGTTACAATGAGCAGTTCTTC.

The rearrangement uses TRBV29-1 and TRBJ1-1; D remains ambiguous. V lost 4 bases to trimming and J lost 1 base, with 7 bases between them. The CDR3 runs 12 residues. CDR1 is SQVTM and CDR2 is ANQGSEA in the germline V gene. In DNA form, the CDR3 reads TGCAGCGTTGTAAGAAAGAACACTGAAGCTTTCTTT. Protein sequence: CSVVRKNTEAFF.

This clone was counted once. The V gene is TRBV5-1, the J gene TRBJ2-7; TRBD1 agrees at 7 bases. Germline V gives CDR1 SGHRS, CDR2 YFSETQ. V lost 7 bases, J lost 5 bases, and 21 bases stayed unmatched. This CDR3 is 17 amino acids long. The CDR3 DNA reads as TGCGCCAGCGATCCGCAAGAACCGACAGGGAAAAGGGACGAGCAGTACTTC. Amino acids: CASDPQEPTGKRDEQYF.

This clone has more than one count but fewer than ten. The V and J genes are TRBV5-1 and TRBJ2-2; D unresolved. Germline V gives CDR1 SGHRS, CDR2 YFSETQ. The V and J ends lost 0 bases and 5 bases respectively, with 14 bases between them. The length of the CDR3 is 16 residues. The CDR3 bases are TGCGCCAGCAGCTTGGAGGTCCCAGATGAAACCGGGGAGCTGTTTTTT. Translated, it gives CASSLEVPDETGELFF.

This clone was seen once. The chain joins TRBV6-5 to TRBJ2-5, with 9 bases fitting TRBD2. CDR1 and CDR2 from the germline V gene are MNHEY and SVGAGI. CDR3 length: 11 residues. V shed 11 bases, J shed 2 bases, and the junction held 0 bases outside the gene matches. The CDR3 sequence is CAAGGQETQYF. CDR3 nucleotide sequence: TGTGCCGCGGGGGGGCAAGAGACCCAGTACTTC.

The rearrangement uses TRBV9 and TRBJ1-2; maybe TRBD1 (5 bases). CDR1 SGDLS and CDR2 YYNGEE come from the germline V gene. The CDR3 runs 12 residues. The V end lost 2 bases, the J end lost 8 bases, and 10 bases lay between the germline ends. The CDR3 DNA reads TGTGCCAGCAGCGTCCCTAGGGGCGGCTACACCTTC. Protein: CASSVPRGGYTF.

The CDR3 coding sequence is TGTGCCAGCAGTCCCGGGACTAGCGAGCGCACAGATACGCAGTATTTT. As protein: CASSPGTSERTDTQYF. The chain links TRBV27 to TRBJ2-3; TRBD2 matches 10 bases. This CDR3 region has 16 residues. Germline V lookup: CDR1 MNHEY, CDR2 SMNVEV (reference sequence). Trimming cost V 5 bases and J 1 base; bases outside gene matches: 6.

The J gene is TRBJ2-2, the V gene TRBV15; the D gene is possibly TRBD2 (5 bases). The CDR3 extends over 14 amino acids. Looked up from germline, CDR1 is LNHNV and CDR2 is YYDKDF (reference sequence). The V and J ends lost 1 base and 6 bases respectively, with 9 bases between them. The CDR3 nucleotides read TGTGCCACCAGCAGAGGTGGCGGGCCCGGGGAGCTGTTTTTT. Translating it yields CATSRGGGPGELFF.

This clone was detected only a few times. The chain is built from TRBV28 and TRBJ2-6; D is ambiguous. This CDR3 is 14 amino acids long. The germline gives CDR1 MDHEN, CDR2 SYDVKM. Trimming left V 3 bases short and J 1 base short, with 4 bases between. CDR3 sequence: CASSLISGANVLTF. CDR3 bases: TGTGCCAGCAGTTTGATATCTGGGGCCAACGTCCTGACTTTC.

The chain links TRBV18 to TRBJ2-7; D ambiguous. CDR1 and CDR2 from the germline V gene are KGHSH and LQKENI. V gave up 4 bases and J gave up 7 bases, with 11 bases separating them. This CDR3 region has 12 residues. The CDR3 here is CASSRGESEQYF. DNA of the CDR3: TGTGCCAGCTCACGTGGGGAATCGGAGCAGTACTTC. The whole variable domain, remainder taken from reference TRBV18 and TRBJ2-7, is NAGVMQNPRHLVRRRGQEARLRCSPMKGHSHVYWYRQLPEEGLKFMVYLQKENIIDESGMPKERFSAEFPKEGPSILRIQQVVRGDSAAYFCASSRGESEQYFGPGTRLTVT.

This clone has just a few counts. The chain couples TRBV29-1 to TRBJ2-1; 12 positions match TRBD2. Looked up from germline, CDR1 is SQVTM and CDR2 is ANQGSEA. With V trimmed by 0 bases and J by 3 bases, 12 bases remained unmatched. The CDR3 is 19 residues long. The CDR3 DNA follows: TGCAGCGTTGAAGATAATTTGAGACTAGCGGGAGTTCGCTACAATGAGCAGTTCTTC. This encodes CSVEDNLRLAGVRYNEQFF.

This sequence joins TRBV7-8 and TRBJ2-1, with D possibly TRBD2 on 5 matching bases. Germline CDR1 reads SGHVS; CDR2 reads FQNEAQ. V was shortened by 1 base and J by 3 bases, with 19 bases between the two germline ends. The CDR3 has 18 residues. The CDR3 DNA reads TGTGCCAGCAGCTTAGAAGGGAGACTTCAGGAATTCTACAATGAGCAGTTCTTC. Residues: CASSLEGRLQEFYNEQFF.